This T cell receptor (beta chain) was observed in a study of early stage breast cancer tumors. Background on the study: ER+/PR+/HER2- status applied to about 80% of the 16 invasive breast tumors. The study's findings and limits: Commonly generated sequences made up most enriched TCRB sequences shared between patients.

Assay used: immunoSEQ multiplex PCR; TCRdb lists only in-frame clones, some missing. Among 9,500 to 11,000 clones, more than 70% were seen once, and the ten largest hold approximately 15%. The CDR3 extends over 16 amino acids. Germline assignment: CDR1 SGDLS and CDR2 YYNGEE. Trimming removed 3 bases from V and 3 bases from J; junction bases left unmatched: 7. About 20-55 mg of tumor tissue was diced per sample. As for this clone: The antigen remains unidentified.

The sample comprised breast tumor tissue. This receptor was identified in a person aged 65 to 79 with breast cancer. The chain uses TRBV9 and TRBJ1-5, with 9 nucleotides matching TRBD1. The CDR3 nucleotides are TGTGCCAGCAGCGGGGGACAGGGACGAAACAATCAGCCCCAGCATTTT. Amino acid sequence: CASSGGQGRNNQPQHF.